This entry describes one TCR beta chain. Priming of first-strand cDNA relied on TRAV- and TRBV-specific primers (covering alpha and beta chains). A roughly 20-cycle PCR with a constant-region primer and V-primer adapter amplified TCRs. A single record per CDR3 protein comes from TCRdb applying MiXCR to the reads. The sample shows 35,000 to 45,000 distinct CDR3 sequences, roughly 28% of them seen only once. This sample was taken from a study of low-dose radiotherapy and immunotherapy resistance in tumors. The overall study: Each fraction given to Cohort 2 every two weeks delivered 1 Gy, and the total reached 13 Gy over 26 weeks. Daily oral aspirin at 300 mg began on cycle 1 day 1 and lasted four cycles.

The germline V gene encodes CDR1 SGHDN and CDR2 FVKESK. This CDR3 region has 12 residues. The V end lost 4 bases, the J end lost 4 bases, and 7 bases lay between the germline ends. Sample time point: before trial treatment. Advanced solid tumors without tumor-infiltrating lymphocytes were required for inclusion. The input for sequencing was PBMCs, taken before treatment. The chain uses TRBV14 and TRBJ2-5; no firm D call. The TCR comes from a male donor with gallbladder cancer. The CDR3 reads CASSRVSETQYF. DNA of the CDR3: TGTGCCAGCAGCCGGGTTTCAGAGACCCAGTACTTC. The whole variable domain, remainder taken from reference TRBV14 and TRBJ2-5, is EAGVTQFPSHSVIEKGQTVTLRCDPISGHDNLYWYRRVMGKEIKFLLHFVKESKQDESGMPNNRFLAERTGGTYSTLKVQPAELEDSGVYFCASSRVSETQYFGPGTRLLVL.